The entry below gives a single TCR beta chain sequence along with its context. The antigen is not known. This sample is drawn from a study of blood T cells in healthy people across ages. Broader study findings: Age showed a roughly linear inverse relationship with TCR beta diversity per million T cells.

Trimming took off 1 base at V and 11 bases at J, with 20 bases between the two ends. CDR1 is SGHTA, CDR2 FQGNSA, per germline. This CDR3 is built from 15 residues. PCR was performed a second time for roughly 7 to 11 cycles using a sample-barcoded 5' primer and a J-beta primer mix. A template-switch adaptor containing 12 random nucleotides labeled each cDNA molecule. Sequencing recovered at least 3 million CDR3-containing paired-end reads from each sample. A single record per CDR3 protein comes from TCRdb applying MiXCR to the 5' RACE reads. The repertoire holds approximately 800,000 distinct CDR3 sequences, with about 59% as singletons.

The chain combines TRBV7-2 with TRBJ2-5; unclear D gene. Sequenced material: blood. The TCR originated in a man aged 25-45 years in good health. The CDR3 coding sequence is TGTGCCAGCAGCTTAGACCACTATCCCTCCAATGAGCAGTACTTC. As protein: CASSLDHYPSNEQYF.